The 21 T cell receptor beta chains below were found in one sample sequenced in a study of vaccination and CD4 T cells after COVID-19. Cultured CD4+ T-cell DNA underwent Oncomine TCR Beta short-read sequencing. One entry per CDR3 protein results from TCRdb running MiXCR on the PCR reads. The table has under 20,000 distinct CDR3 sequences, roughly 50% seen once. Antigens for these TCRs are unknown. The treatment is: approximately nine-day PBMC culture with coronavirus spike peptide pools or control peptides (ViraFEST assay). The sample was CD4+ T cells from blood, cultured in vitro, taken after SARS-CoV-2 vaccination. Receptor source: a human donor who had recovered from COVID-19.

The rearrangement links TRBV6-1 to TRBJ1-5; the D gene is possibly TRBD1 (5 bases). This CDR3 is 15 amino acids long. Trimming stripped 5 bases from V and 4 bases from J, with 15 bases between. The V gene's germline CDR1 is MNHNS and CDR2 SASEGT. For the CDR3, the DNA is TGTGCCAGCAGTCCGGCGACAGCAGGGAATCAGCCCCAGCATTTT. Protein: CASSPATAGNQPQHF.

V is TRBV3-1 and J is TRBJ1-2; 7 nucleotides match TRBD1. Germline V gene lookup returns CDR1 LGHDT and CDR2 YNNKEL (reference sequence). The J segment lost 6 bases and the V segment lost 7 bases, leaving 5 bases of the junction unmatched. The CDR3 contains 12 residues. The CDR3 sequence is CASNQGGDGYTF. The CDR3 nucleotides are TGTGCCAGCAATCAGGGGGGGGATGGCTACACCTTC.

V usage is TRBV6-2 or TRBV6-3 and J usage is TRBJ2-7; D is perhaps TRBD1 (5 bases). The CDR3 runs 12 residues. The germline V gene encodes CDR1 MNHEY and CDR2 SVGEGT. Trimming shortened V by 5 bases and J by 5 bases, and 10 bases separated the two germline ends. CDR3 sequence: CASSPPRDEQYF. CDR3 nucleotide sequence: TGTGCCAGCAGTCCCCCCAGGGACGAGCAGTACTTC.

The rearrangement joins TRBV20-1 to TRBJ2-5, with D unclear. CDR1 and CDR2 from the germline V gene are DFQATT and SNEGSKA (reference sequence). V lost 6 bases, J lost 1 base, and 12 bases lay in between. CDR3 length equals 13 residues. The CDR3 nucleotides are TGCAGTGCAGCAGTCCGGGTCCAAGAGACCCAGTACTTC. Protein: CSAAVRVQETQYF.

This clonotype has more than one count but fewer than ten. The chain carries TRBV5-6 and TRBJ1-2; D is unclear. The CDR3 totals 11 residues. The germline V gene encodes CDR1 SGHDT and CDR2 YYEEEE. V was trimmed by 3 bases and J by 8 bases, leaving 8 bases between them. The CDR3, as DNA: TGTGCCAGCAGCTCTTATGGCGGCTACACCTTC. Translation gives CASSSYGGYTF.

The CDR3 nucleotides are TGTGCCAGCAGCTGGAGGGATCCGAACACTGAAGCTTTCTTT. This gives the protein CASSWRDPNTEAFF. V is TRBV7-9 and J is TRBJ1-1; the D is unclear. The CDR3 length is 14 residues. Deletions cut 4 bases from V and 1 base from J, with 10 bases between. Germline V gives CDR1 SEHNR, CDR2 FQNEAQ (reference sequence).

This clonotype was recorded a few times. This chain uses TRBV2 with TRBJ2-6, with a weak D call TRBD1 (6 bases). The CDR3 has 15 amino acids. The V end was cut by 7 bases, the J end by 0 bases, with 10 bases between. The V gene's germline CDR1 is SNHLY and CDR2 FYNNEI. The CDR3 DNA is TGTGCCAGCAAGGGGGAGCACTCTGGGGCCAACGTCCTGACTTTC. Residues: CASKGEHSGANVLTF.

Comment on this clonotype: Sequence at one end of the junction differs from germline and may be a read error. V usage is TRBV27 and J usage is TRBJ2-2; 7 bases are a match to TRBD2. CDR3 size: 16 residues. From germline, CDR1 is MNHEY and CDR2 SMNVEV (reference sequence). Here the CDR3 reads CASSHQRGLNIGELFF. CDR3 nucleotides: TGTGCCAGCAGCCACCAGCGGGGTCTTAACATCGGGGAGCTGTTTTTT.

This clonotype was counted only a few times. This chain joins TRBV19 and TRBJ2-5; D is unclear. V was pared by 8 bases and J by 5 bases, with 12 bases between. CDR3 size: 12 residues. Germline V gene data show CDR1 as LNHDA and CDR2 as SQIVND (reference sequence). This CDR3 reads CASRDRYETQYF. The CDR3 DNA is TGTGCCAGTCGCGACCGGTATGAGACCCAGTACTTC.

This clonotype occurred once. The chain links TRBV5-1 to TRBJ1-6; D gene ambiguous. Germline CDR1 reads SGHRS; CDR2 reads YFSETQ. V was trimmed by 2 bases and J by 8 bases, leaving 8 bases between them. CDR3 length equals 13 residues. CDR3 coding DNA: TGCGCCAGCAGCTTAGGGAACGATTCACCCCTCCACTTT. Translation: CASSLGNDSPLHF.

In its sample, this clonotype was seen a few times. The chain recombines TRBV7-2 with TRBJ1-2; TRBD1 matches at 9 bases. The germline V gene encodes CDR1 SGHTA and CDR2 FQGNSA. The V segment lost 4 bases and the J segment 4 bases; nucleotides outside the gene matches: 10. There are 16 residues in the CDR3. The CDR3 loop reads CASSSSGTGRIYGYTF. The CDR3 coding sequence is TGTGCCAGCAGCTCCTCCGGGACAGGGAGAATCTATGGCTACACCTTC.

The gene calls are TRBV6-2 or TRBV6-3 and TRBJ2-3, with D perhaps TRBD2 (6 bases). The ends were cut back, 0 bases at V and 5 bases at J, with 18 bases in the middle. This CDR3 is built from 17 residues. Germline V lookup: CDR1 MNHEY, CDR2 SVGEGT. The CDR3 protein is CASSYSTLRGAGDTQYF. The DNA for the CDR3 is TGTGCCAGCAGTTACTCAACCTTGCGCGGGGCCGGAGATACGCAGTATTTT.

This clonotype was seen a handful of times. The chain is built from TRBV20-1 and TRBJ2-1, with unresolved D. Trimming removed 2 bases from V and 4 bases from J, with 18 bases in between. The germline V gene encodes CDR1 DFQATT and CDR2 SNEGSKA (reference sequence). This CDR3 spans 16 amino acids. CDR3 nucleotides: TGCAGTGCTAGAAGGGCAGAAGGAACCTCATACAATGAGCAGTTCTTC. It yields the protein CSARRAEGTSYNEQFF.

This chain connects TRBV11-3 to TRBJ2-7, with D tentatively TRBD1 or TRBD2 (5 bases each). Between the trimmed V and J ends, which lost 6 bases and 4 bases, there was a span of 13 bases. The CDR3 contains 13 residues. The germline gives CDR1 SGHNT, CDR2 YENEEA. The CDR3 here is CASSPPGRYEQYF. The CDR3 DNA reads TGTGCCAGCAGTCCCCCGGGGCGATACGAGCAGTACTTC.

This clonotype has only a few counts. The chain's CDR3 is CASRRDTQETQYF. In nucleotides, the CDR3 is TGTGCCAGCAGAAGGGACACTCAAGAGACCCAGTACTTC. The chain recombines TRBV6-2 or TRBV6-3 with TRBJ2-5, with D tentatively TRBD1 (6 bases). V was clipped by 6 bases and J by 2 bases, with 10 bases between them. Germline lookup yields CDR1 MNHEY and CDR2 SVGEGT. The CDR3 covers 13 residues.

The chain uses TRBV7-2 and TRBJ2-2, with unresolved D. With 5 bases removed from V and 5 bases from J, the gap between germline ends came to 9 bases. This CDR3 comprises 13 residues. Germline CDR1 SGHTA, CDR2 FQGNSA. CDR3 in amino acids: CASSLLRTGELFF. CDR3 nucleotides: TGTGCCAGCAGCCTCCTGCGAACCGGGGAGCTGTTTTTT.

This clonotype was seen a handful of times. This sequence joins TRBV20-1 and TRBJ1-1; tentatively, D is TRBD1 (6 bases). The CDR3 is made up of 14 amino acids. The germline V gene encodes CDR1 DFQATT and CDR2 SNEGSKA (reference sequence). V was cut by 1 base and J by 0 bases, with 9 bases left in between. CDR3 coding DNA: TGCAGTGCTAGAGGACAGGTTTTGAACACTGAAGCTTTCTTT. Residues: CSARGQVLNTEAFF.

The CDR3 bases are TGTGCCAGCAGCTTAGCAGTTGGGACAATCACCGGGGAGCTGTTTTTT. This sequence encodes CASSLAVGTITGELFF. The chain links TRBV11-3 to TRBJ2-2; D is possibly TRBD1 (6 bases). Germline CDR1 SGHNT, CDR2 YENEEA. V was shortened by 1 base and J by 4 bases, with 13 bases between the two germline ends. This CDR3 contains 16 residues.

This clonotype was counted only a few times. This sequence joins TRBV20-1 and TRBJ2-3, with 8 bases lining up with TRBD1. After removal of 6 bases from V and 3 bases from J, the junction contained 5 bases not matched to a gene. This CDR3 is 13 amino acids long. The V gene's germline CDR1 is DFQATT and CDR2 SNEGSKA (reference sequence). The CDR3, as DNA: TGCAGTGCCTATTACAGGGGGACAGATACGCAGTATTTT. Translation: CSAYYRGTDTQYF.

The rearrangement links TRBV19 to TRBJ1-1; D remains unclear. V shed 7 bases and J shed 1 base, with 10 bases lying between them. Germline values: CDR1 LNHDA, CDR2 SQIVND (reference sequence). The CDR3 length is 13 residues. The CDR3 bases are TGTGCCAGTATGAAGGAACGGAACACTGAAGCTTTCTTT. Translation: CASMKERNTEAFF. Drawing the rest from reference TRBV19 and TRBJ1-1, the complete variable domain is DGGITQSPKYLFRKEGQNVTLSCEQNLNHDAMYWYRQDPGQGLRLIYYSQIVNDFQKGDIAEGYSVSREKKESFPLTVTSAQKNPTAFYLCASMKERNTEAFFGQGTRLTVV.

The chain is built from TRBV15 and TRBJ2-1; 9 bases agree with TRBD2. Germline V lookup: CDR1 LNHNV, CDR2 YYDKDF (reference sequence). The CDR3 consists of 17 residues. J gave up 5 bases and V 0 bases, and 8 bases lay outside the gene matches. Here the CDR3 DNA reads TGTGCCACCAGCAGAGATCTAGTAGCGGGAGCCGACAATGAGCAGTTCTTC. It encodes CATSRDLVAGADNEQFF.